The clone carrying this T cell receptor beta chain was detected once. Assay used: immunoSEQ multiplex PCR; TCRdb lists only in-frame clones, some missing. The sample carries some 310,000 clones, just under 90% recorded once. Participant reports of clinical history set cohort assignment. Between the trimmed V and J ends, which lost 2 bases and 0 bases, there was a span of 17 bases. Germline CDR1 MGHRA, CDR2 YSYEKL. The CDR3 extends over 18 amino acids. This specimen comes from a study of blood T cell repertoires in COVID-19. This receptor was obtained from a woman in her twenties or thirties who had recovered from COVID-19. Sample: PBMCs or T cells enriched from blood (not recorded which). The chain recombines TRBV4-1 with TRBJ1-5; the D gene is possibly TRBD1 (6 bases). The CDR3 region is CASSQLRWGLDSNQPQHF. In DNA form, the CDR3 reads TGCGCCAGCAGCCAACTACGCTGGGGGCTGGATAGCAATCAGCCCCAGCATTTT.